A selection of T cell receptor beta chains follows, all from one sample in a study of shared clonotypes between healthy human individuals. Assay: immunoSEQ multiplex PCR; the TCRdb copy retains only in-frame clones and omits some. The table lists millions of clones, approximately 90% of them singletons. Sequencing was performed on naive CD4+ T cells sorted from blood. Source of these receptors: a man aged 18 to 35 in good health. Each CDR3 is given without its conserved first and last residue. Each record gives: CDR3 length, V gene, D gene, J gene, CDR3 protein. D genes are given only for firm matches.

>12|TRBV30|-|TRBJ1-6
AWSVRPGNSPLH
>11|TRBV29-1|-|TRBJ2-2
SVGAGIAGELF
>13|TRBV6-1|-|TRBJ1-1
ASSPITGKVTEAF
>12|TRBV7-2|-|TRBJ2-1
ASSLDGGGLNQF
>14|TRBV9|-|TRBJ1-6
ASSSLPSGTNSPLH
>10|TRBV6-5|-|TRBJ2-1
ASTSTTQEQF
>13|TRBV5-1|-|TRBJ2-3
ASSLVSTSTDTQY
>12|TRBV5-1|TRBD1|TRBJ1-6
ASSLGQDNSPLH
>13|TRBV7-2|TRBD2|TRBJ2-5
ASSRKTSGQETQY
>13|TRBV5-1|TRBD1|TRBJ2-3
ASSYQTGSTDTQY
>13|TRBV6-5|-|TRBJ1-4
ASSSAGPHNEKLF
>12|TRBV5-4|-|TRBJ1-2
ASSLVPFNYGYT
>15|TRBV5-1|TRBD1|TRBJ2-3
ASSFSGRQGNTDTQY
>11|TRBV30|-|TRBJ1-1
AWSRFLNTEAF
>12|TRBV7-7|-|TRBJ1-2
ASSLAWTRYGYT
>14|TRBV30|TRBD2|TRBJ2-3
AWSSASGGRPDTQY
>11|TRBV6-1|TRBD1|TRBJ1-2
ASTTGTGYGYT
>13|TRBV6-6|TRBD2|TRBJ2-3
ASSYGTRGTDTQY
>15|TRBV19|-|TRBJ2-1
ASSPRHRSDSYNEQF